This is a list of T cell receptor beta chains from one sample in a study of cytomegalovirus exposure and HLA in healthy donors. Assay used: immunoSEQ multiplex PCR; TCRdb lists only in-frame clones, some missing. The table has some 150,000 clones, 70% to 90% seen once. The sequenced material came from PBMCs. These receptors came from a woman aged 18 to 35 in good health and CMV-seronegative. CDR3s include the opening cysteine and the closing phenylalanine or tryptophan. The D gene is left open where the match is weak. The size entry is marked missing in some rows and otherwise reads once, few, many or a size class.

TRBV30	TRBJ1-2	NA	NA	CAWTPTGCGYTF	TGTGCCTGGACCCCAACAGGGTGTGGCTACACCTTC
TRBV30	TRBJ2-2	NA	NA	CAWNIVTGYGELFF	TGTGCCTGGAATATAGTCACAGGGTACGGGGAGCTGTTTTTT
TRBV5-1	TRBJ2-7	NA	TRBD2	CASSLIGTRAEQYF	TGCGCCAGCAGCTTAATAGGGACTAGAGCCGAGCAGTACTTC
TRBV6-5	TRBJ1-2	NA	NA	CASKQANDLDYGYTF	TGTGCCAGCAAACAGGCGAATGACCTGGACTATGGCTACACCTTC
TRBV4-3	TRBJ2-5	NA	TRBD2	CASSLQAGDAGETQYF	TGCGCCAGCAGCCTGCAAGCGGGGGACGCTGGAGAGACCCAGTACTTC
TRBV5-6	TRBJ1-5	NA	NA	CASSFGGLSNQPQHF	TGTGCCAGCAGCTTTGGCGGGCTAAGCAATCAGCCCCAGCATTTT
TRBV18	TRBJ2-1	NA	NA	CASSPDQGGNEQFF	TGTGCCAGCTCCCCGGACCAGGGGGGCAATGAGCAGTTCTTC
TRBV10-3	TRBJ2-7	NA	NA	CAISDGLLANEQYF	TGTGCCATCAGTGATGGTCTTCTTGCCAACGAGCAGTACTTC
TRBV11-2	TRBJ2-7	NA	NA	CASSSGSREYEQYF	TGTGCCAGCAGCTCAGGGTCAAGAGAGTACGAGCAGTACTTC
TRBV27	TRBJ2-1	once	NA	CASSPAVGVAYNEQFF	TGTGCCAGCAGTCCCGCCGTAGGAGTGGCCTACAATGAGCAGTTCTTC
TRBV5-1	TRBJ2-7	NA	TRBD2	CASNERETGEQYF	TGCGCCAGTAACGAGCGGGAGACAGGAGAGCAGTACTTC
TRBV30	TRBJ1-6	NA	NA	CAGQGPYNSPLHF	TGTGCCGGTCAGGGGCCTTATAATTCACCCCTCCACTTT
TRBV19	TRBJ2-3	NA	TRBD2	CASSISRTSGSDTQYF	TGTGCCAGTAGTATAAGTAGGACTAGCGGGAGTGATACGCAGTATTTT
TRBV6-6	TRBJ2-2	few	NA	CASSYVKGELFF	TGTGCCAGCAGTTACGTGAAGGGGGAGCTGTTTTTT
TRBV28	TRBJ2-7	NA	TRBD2	CASSLWPGGGGGGEQYF	TGTGCCAGCAGTTTGTGGCCGGGAGGGGGCGGGGGGGGCGAGCAGTACTTC
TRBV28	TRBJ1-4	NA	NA	CASSAGLPNEKLFF	TGTGCCAGCAGCGCGGGACTGCCGAATGAAAAACTGTTTTTT
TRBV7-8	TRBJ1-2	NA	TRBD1	CASTAWDRGPGAFGYTF	TGTGCCAGCACCGCGTGGGACAGGGGGCCTGGCGCATTTGGCTACACCTTC
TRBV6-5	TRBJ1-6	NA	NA	CASREDSVNSPLHF	TGTGCCAGCAGAGAGGACAGTGTCAATTCACCCCTCCACTTT
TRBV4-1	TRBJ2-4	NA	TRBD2	CASSHPTSGKAKNIQYF	TGCGCCAGCAGCCATCCGACTAGCGGGAAAGCCAAAAACATTCAGTACTTC
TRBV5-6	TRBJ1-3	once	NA	CASSLMRVLSGNTIYF	TGTGCCAGCAGCTTAATGAGAGTCCTCTCTGGAAACACCATATATTTT
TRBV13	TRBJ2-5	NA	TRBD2	CASSPGGAFEETQYF	TGTGCCAGCAGCCCCGGGGGGGCGTTCGAAGAGACCCAGTACTTC
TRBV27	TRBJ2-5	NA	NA	CASSLRGGETQYF	TGTGCCAGCAGTTTAAGGGGTGGGGAGACCCAGTACTTC
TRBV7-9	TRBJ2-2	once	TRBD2	CASSRAGSNTGELFF	TGTGCCAGCAGCCGAGCGGGGTCTAACACCGGGGAGCTGTTTTTT
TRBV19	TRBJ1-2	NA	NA	CASSTGKKMNYGYTF	TGTGCCAGTAGTACAGGGAAGAAAATGAACTATGGCTACACCTTC
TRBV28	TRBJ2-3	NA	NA	CASSLTRVPDTQYF	TGTGCCAGCAGTTTAACCAGGGTACCAGATACGCAGTATTTT
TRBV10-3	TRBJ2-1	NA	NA	CAISAPTGNEQFF	TGTGCCATCAGTGCCCCTACGGGAAATGAGCAGTTCTTC
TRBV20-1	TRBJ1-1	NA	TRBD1	CSAGQDTEAFF	TGCAGTGCAGGACAGGACACTGAAGCTTTCTTT
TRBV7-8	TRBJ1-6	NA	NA	CASSRSGRSYNSPLHF	TGTGCCAGCAGCCGCTCAGGGAGGTCCTATAATTCACCCCTCCACTTT
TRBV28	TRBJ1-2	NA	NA	CASSGNRDYYGYTF	TGTGCCAGCAGTGGAAACCGGGACTACTATGGCTACACCTTC
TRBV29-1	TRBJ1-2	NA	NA	CSVEMGGYGYTF	TGCAGCGTTGAAATGGGGGGTTATGGCTACACCTTC
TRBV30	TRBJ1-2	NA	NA	CAWTLGQGGYTF	TGTGCCTGGACCCTGGGTCAGGGTGGCTACACCTTC
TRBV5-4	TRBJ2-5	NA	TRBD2	CASSSIAGEQYF	TGTGCCAGCAGCTCAATAGCGGGGGAGCAGTACTTC
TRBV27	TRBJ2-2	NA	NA	CASSNSGTGELFF	TGTGCCAGCAGTAATTCAGGAACCGGGGAGCTGTTTTTT
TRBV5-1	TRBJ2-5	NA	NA	CASSLFIGMADQETQYF	TGCGCCAGCAGCTTGTTTATCGGGATGGCGGATCAAGAGACCCAGTACTTC
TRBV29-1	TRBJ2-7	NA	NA	CSVEDRQGGSYEQYF	TGCAGCGTTGAAGATCGGCAGGGGGGCTCCTACGAGCAGTACTTC
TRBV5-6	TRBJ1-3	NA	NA	CASGRRGFGNTIYF	TGTGCCAGCGGTCGGCGGGGGTTTGGAAACACCATATATTTT
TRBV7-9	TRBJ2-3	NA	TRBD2	CASSPRGSSTDTQYF	TGTGCCAGCAGCCCGCGGGGGTCTAGCACAGATACGCAGTATTTT
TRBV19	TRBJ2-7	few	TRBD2	CASSLRTSGRDEQYF	TGTGCCAGTAGCTTACGGACTAGCGGGAGGGACGAGCAGTACTTC
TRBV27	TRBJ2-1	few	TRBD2	CASSYNLAGGANEQFF	TGTGCCAGCAGTTATAACCTAGCGGGTGGGGCCAATGAGCAGTTCTTC
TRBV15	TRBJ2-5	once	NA	CATSRELEGSETQYF	TGTGCCACCAGCAGAGAGCTGGAGGGGTCAGAGACCCAGTACTTC
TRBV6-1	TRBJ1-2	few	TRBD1	CASSESSGTGPGYTF	TGTGCCAGCAGTGAATCGTCGGGGACAGGGCCTGGCTACACCTTC